Below are 13 T cell receptor beta chains sequenced from a single sample in a study of T-cell memory formation after mild COVID-19. MiXCR, applied by TCRdb to the 5' RACE reads, yields one record per CDR3 protein. The sample yields about 57,000 distinct CDR3 sequences, 9% to 15% seen once. Sequencing input: PBMCs or a T cell subset sorted from them (not recorded which). The receptors were sampled from a man younger than 35 who had mild COVID-19 (a few samples of this study predate the infection). Cell type and time point are not known.

This clonotype has just a few counts. The rearrangement uses TRBV19 and TRBJ2-3; no clear D gene. The CDR3 is made up of 13 amino acids. The germline V and J ends were trimmed by 2 bases and 5 bases, with 8 bases remaining between them. Germline values: CDR1 LNHDA, CDR2 SQIVND (reference sequence). CDR3 sequence reads: CASSIRPLDTQYF. The CDR3 nucleotides are TGTGCCAGTAGTATAAGGCCGCTAGATACGCAGTATTTT.

This clonotype was seen repeatedly, ten times or more. J is TRBJ2-7 and V is TRBV12-3 or TRBV12-4, with 7 bases that match TRBD1. This CDR3 has 11 amino acids. The V and J ends lost 5 bases and 6 bases, in that order; junction bases with no gene match: 1. The CDR3 loop reads CASSRTGEQYF. The DNA of the CDR3 is TGTGCCAGCAGTCGGACAGGCGAGCAGTACTTC.

In this sample, this clonotype turned up a few times. V and J are TRBV10-3 and TRBJ2-5, with TRBD1 identical over 7 bases. From germline, CDR1 is ENHRY and CDR2 SYGVKD. The CDR3 covers 13 residues. The trim removed 10 bases at V and 3 bases at J, leaving 8 bases unmatched. CDR3 DNA: TGTGCCAGCAGGGGGACAGTCGAAGAGACCCAGTACTTC. Its translation is CASRGTVEETQYF.

This sequence joins TRBV7-2 and TRBJ2-3; no clear D. The CDR3 sequence is 13 residues long. The germline V gene encodes CDR1 SGHTA and CDR2 FQGNSA. V was clipped by 4 bases and J by 6 bases, with 11 bases between them. CDR3: CASSSVERDTQYF. The CDR3 nucleotides are TGTGCCAGCAGCTCTGTAGAGAGGGATACGCAGTATTTT.

This clonotype was observed many times. The chain employs TRBV5-1 and TRBJ2-1; 12 positions agree with TRBD1. The V and J ends lost 4 bases and 6 bases, in that order; junction bases with no gene match: 11. The CDR3 is 17 amino acids. Germline CDR1 is SGHRS and CDR2 is YFSETQ. CDR3 bases: TGCGCCAGCAGCCCTAGGGGGACAGGGGGCCACTCCAATGAGCAGTTCTTC. Translating it yields CASSPRGTGGHSNEQFF.

The chain recombines TRBV4-2 with TRBJ2-2; no clear D. Germline loops: CDR1 LGHNA, CDR2 YNFKEQ. This CDR3 comprises 15 residues. V lost 0 bases and J lost 6, with 11 bases in between. The CDR3 DNA is TGTGCCAGCAGCCAAGACGACGCGCAGGCCGGGGAGCTGTTTTTT. Translation gives CASSQDDAQAGELFF.

This clonotype turned up a few times. The chain carries TRBV4-2 and TRBJ2-7, with 7 positions matching TRBD2. In germline, CDR1 is LGHNA, CDR2 YNFKEQ. V dropped 3 bases and J dropped 2; count of bases not matched to a gene: 7. The CDR3 is 15 residues long. CDR3 bases: TGTGCCAGCAGCCACGGGAGGACTGGGACCTACGAGCAGTACTTC. Protein sequence: CASSHGRTGTYEQYF.

This clonotype has at least ten counts. J is TRBJ2-1 and V is TRBV20-1; unclear D gene. Germline V CDR1 and CDR2: DFQATT, SNEGSKA (reference sequence). The CDR3 covers 13 residues. Trimming removed 1 base at V and 12 bases at J, with 16 bases between. This CDR3 reads CSARVSPPNGQFF. In nucleotides, the CDR3 is TGCAGTGCTAGAGTCTCCCCCCCTAACGGGCAGTTCTTC.

A few counts support this clonotype. The chain recombines TRBV30 with TRBJ2-3; a weak D match, TRBD1 (5 bases). Deletions cut 1 base from V and 9 bases from J, with 8 bases between. Germline-derived CDR1 and CDR2 are GTSNPN and SVGIG (reference sequence). The CDR3 extends over 11 amino acids. The CDR3 loop is CAWSAQGTQYF. CDR3 DNA: TGTGCCTGGAGTGCTCAGGGAACGCAGTATTTT.

In this sample, this clonotype turned up a few times. The chain recombines TRBV7-2 with TRBJ2-5; 9 bases are shared with TRBD2. V dropped 5 bases and J dropped 5; count of bases not matched to a gene: 9. The V gene's germline CDR1 is SGHTA and CDR2 FQGNSA. CDR3 length equals 15 residues. For the CDR3, the DNA is TGTGCCAGCAGCCCTCGGGCGGGGGGGGTGGAGACCCAGTACTTC. Residues: CASSPRAGGVETQYF.

This clonotype occurred many times. The chain recombines TRBV7-3 with TRBJ2-3; no firm D call. There are 14 residues in the CDR3. Germline lookup yields CDR1 SGHTA and CDR2 FQGTGA. V lost 5 bases and J 0 bases, leaving 9 bases between the germline ends. In DNA, the CDR3 is TGTGCCAGCAGCCTTCAGCATAGCACAGATACGCAGTATTTT. Translating it yields CASSLQHSTDTQYF.

This clonotype was counted many times. The gene calls are TRBV7-2 and TRBJ2-1; possible D gene TRBD2, 6 bases. This CDR3 contains 17 residues. Looked up from germline, CDR1 is SGHTA and CDR2 is FQGNSA. V lost 4 bases and J lost 3, with 19 bases in between. The CDR3 protein is CASSSIPGTVYYNEQFF. As DNA, the CDR3 is TGTGCCAGCAGCTCCATTCCCGGGACTGTCTACTACAATGAGCAGTTCTTC.

This clonotype was counted at least ten times. The chain links TRBV4-3 to TRBJ2-2; D is possibly TRBD2 (5 bases). The CDR3 extends over 17 amino acids. Germline V gene data show CDR1 as LGHNA and CDR2 as YSLEER. The V end lost 4 bases, the J end lost 2 bases, and 17 bases lay between the germline ends. The CDR3 bases are TGCGCCAGCAGCCCATTCCCCGGGAATGGAAACACCGGGGAGCTGTTTTTT. It specifies CASSPFPGNGNTGELFF.